Each of the 4 T cell receptor beta chains below was sequenced from the same sample in a study of blood T cell repertoires in COVID-19. Sequencing was performed with immunoSEQ multiplex PCR; in TCRdb, only in-frame clones are kept and a portion is missing. The sample shows roughly 240,000 clones, around 80% of them seen only once. The sample taken for sequencing was peripheral blood. The source is a woman aged 80 or over with acute or convalescent COVID-19.

The chain is built from TRBV2 and TRBJ1-1; 9 bases agree with TRBD1. The CDR3 sequence is 15 residues long. J was trimmed by 4 bases and V by 6 bases; bases with no gene match: 9. CDR1 and CDR2 (germline): SNHLY, FYNNEI. In DNA, the CDR3 is TGTGCCAGCAGAACAGGGGGCGGAGGTGGCACTGAAGCTTTCTTT. Translation gives CASRTGGGGGTEAFF.

J is TRBJ2-7 and V is TRBV6-2 or TRBV6-3; a possible D gene is TRBD2 (6 bases). Trimming left V 1 base short and J 0 bases short, with 7 bases between. The CDR3 covers 14 residues. Germline V gene sequence: CDR1 MNHEY, CDR2 SVGEGT. DNA for the CDR3: TGTGCCAGCAGTTACTGGCGGGACTCCTACGAGCAGTACTTC. Translating it yields CASSYWRDSYEQYF.

J is TRBJ2-7 and V is TRBV7-2; a weak D match, TRBD2 (5 bases). The CDR3 runs to 15 residues. The germline V gene encodes CDR1 SGHTA and CDR2 FQGNSA. Trimming stripped 1 base from V and 6 bases from J, with 16 bases between. In DNA form, the CDR3 reads TGTGCCAGCAGCTTAGTGGGGAGTCGACTGGGCGAGCAGTACTTC. Translated: CASSLVGSRLGEQYF. Complete variable domain (other parts from reference TRBV7-2 and TRBJ2-7): GAGVSQSPSNKVTEKGKDVELRCDPISGHTALYWYRQSLGQGLEFLIYFQGNSAPDKSGLPSDRFSAERTGGSVSTLTIQRTQQEDSAVYLCASSLVGSRLGEQYFGPGTRLTVT.

V is TRBV3-1 (or the pseudogene TRBV3-2) and J is TRBJ2-5; no definite D call. The CDR3 has 14 amino acids. Trimming stripped 3 bases from V and 1 base from J, with 9 bases between. Germline V lookup: CDR1 LGHDT, CDR2 YNNKEL (reference sequence). CDR3 loop: CASSQRLAQETQYF. Here the CDR3 DNA reads TGTGCCAGCAGCCAGCGGTTGGCCCAAGAGACCCAGTACTTC.